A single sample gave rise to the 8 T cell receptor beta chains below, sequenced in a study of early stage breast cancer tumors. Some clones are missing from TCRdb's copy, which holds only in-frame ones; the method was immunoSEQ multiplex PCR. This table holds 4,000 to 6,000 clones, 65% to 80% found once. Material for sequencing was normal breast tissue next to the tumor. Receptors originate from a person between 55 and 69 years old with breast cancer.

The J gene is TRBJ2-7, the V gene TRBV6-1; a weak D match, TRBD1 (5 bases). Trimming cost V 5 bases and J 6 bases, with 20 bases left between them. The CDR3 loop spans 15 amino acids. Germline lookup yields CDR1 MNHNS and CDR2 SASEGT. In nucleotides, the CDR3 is TGTGCCAGCAGTTCTTGGGGCAGTGGGTCCCTCGAGCAGTACTTC. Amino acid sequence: CASSSWGSGSLEQYF.

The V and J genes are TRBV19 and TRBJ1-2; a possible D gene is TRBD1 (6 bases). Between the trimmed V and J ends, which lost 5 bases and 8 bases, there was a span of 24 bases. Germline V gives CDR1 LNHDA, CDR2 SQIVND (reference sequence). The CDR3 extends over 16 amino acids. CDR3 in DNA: TGTGCCAGTAGTCCACCCGAAGGACAGAGAAGTATCGGCTACACCTTC. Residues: CASSPPEGQRSIGYTF. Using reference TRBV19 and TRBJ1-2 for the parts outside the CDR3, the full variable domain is DGGITQSPKYLFRKEGQNVTLSCEQNLNHDAMYWYRQDPGQGLRLIYYSQIVNDFQKGDIAEGYSVSREKKESFPLTVTSAQKNPTAFYLCASSPPEGQRSIGYTFGSGTRLTVV.

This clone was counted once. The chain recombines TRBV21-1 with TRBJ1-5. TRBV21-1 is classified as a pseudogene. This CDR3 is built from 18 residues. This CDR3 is CAPPRSGTIRQLDQPQHF. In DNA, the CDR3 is TGTGCCCCCCCGCGATCCGGAACTATCAGGCAGTTAGATCAGCCCCAGCATTTT.

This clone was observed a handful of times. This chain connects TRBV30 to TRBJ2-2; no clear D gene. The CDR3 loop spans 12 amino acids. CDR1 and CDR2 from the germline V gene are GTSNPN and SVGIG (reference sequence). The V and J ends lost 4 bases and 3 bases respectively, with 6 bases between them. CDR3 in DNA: TGTGCCTGGAATCTAGACACCGGGGAGCTGTTTTTT. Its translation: CAWNLDTGELFF.

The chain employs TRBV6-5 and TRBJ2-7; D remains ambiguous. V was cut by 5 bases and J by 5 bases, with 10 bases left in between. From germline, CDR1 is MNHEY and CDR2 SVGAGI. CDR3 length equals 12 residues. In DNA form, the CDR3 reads TGTGCCAGCAGTGAAGTTGGGAACGAGCAGTACTTC. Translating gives CASSEVGNEQYF.

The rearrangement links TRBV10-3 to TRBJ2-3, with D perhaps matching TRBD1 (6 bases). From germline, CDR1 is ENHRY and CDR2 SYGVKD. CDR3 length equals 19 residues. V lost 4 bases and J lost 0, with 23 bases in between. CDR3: CAISGRRGETGLSTDTQYF. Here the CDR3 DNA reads TGTGCCATCAGTGGAAGAAGGGGCGAAACAGGGCTCAGCACAGATACGCAGTATTTT.

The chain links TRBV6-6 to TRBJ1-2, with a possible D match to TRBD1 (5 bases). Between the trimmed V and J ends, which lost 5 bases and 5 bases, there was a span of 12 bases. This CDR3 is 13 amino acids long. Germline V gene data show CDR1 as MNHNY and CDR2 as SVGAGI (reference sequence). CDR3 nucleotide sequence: TGTGCCAGCAGTCGATTGGGGGAATATGGCTACACCTTC. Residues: CASSRLGEYGYTF.

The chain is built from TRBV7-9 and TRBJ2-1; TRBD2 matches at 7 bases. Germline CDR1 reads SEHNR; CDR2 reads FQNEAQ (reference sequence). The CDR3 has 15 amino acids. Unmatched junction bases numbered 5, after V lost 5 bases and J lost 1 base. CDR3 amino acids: CASSPWGGSYNEQFF. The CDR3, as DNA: TGTGCCAGCAGCCCTTGGGGGGGGTCCTACAATGAGCAGTTCTTC.